A selection of T cell receptor beta chains follows, all from one sample in a study of OX40 agonist ivuxolimab in advanced cancers. The repertoire was sequenced with immunoSEQ multiplex PCR; TCRdb's copy has only in-frame clones and lacks some. The table includes around 75,000 clones, about 86% detected once. Sequencing used CD4+ or CD8+ T cells sorted from blood, obtained in a trial of the OX40 agonist ivuxolimab. All receptors come from an adult with an advanced solid tumor such as melanoma, head and neck, liver or kidney cancer. Each CDR3 is given with its conserved first and last residue. The order of the fields is V gene, clone size, J gene, D gene, CDR3 DNA, CDR3 protein. The D gene is left open where the match is weak. Some rows mark clone size as missing; the rest say once, few, many or name a class of expanded clone.

TRBV2,once,TRBJ2-3,TRBD2,TGTGCCAGCAGTTCGGGGGGTTTGGATACGCAGTATTTT,CASSSGGLDTQYF
TRBV30,-,TRBJ2-5,-,TGTGCCTGGAGCGCAGTTCCGGGTCAAGAGACCCAGTACTTC,CAWSAVPGQETQYF
TRBV9,-,TRBJ2-1,TRBD2,TGTGCCAGCAGCCGAACTAGCGGCCCGCCCAACAATGAGCAGTTCTTC,CASSRTSGPPNNEQFF
TRBV30,-,TRBJ1-3,-,TGTGCCTGGTCAGAGAACCTTCTGGGAGGAAACACCATATATTTT,CAWSENLLGGNTIYF
TRBV7-2,-,TRBJ2-7,-,TGTGCCAGCAGCTTAGCGAGGAGCTCCTACGAGCAGTACTTC,CASSLARSSYEQYF
TRBV6-6,-,TRBJ1-2,TRBD1,TGTGCCAGCAGGGGGACAGGGCAAGGGGAAGTCTATGGCTACACCTTC,CASRGTGQGEVYGYTF
TRBV28,few,TRBJ1-2,-,TGTGCCAGCAGTTTCGAAGGCGTCAACTATGGCTACACCTTC,CASSFEGVNYGYTF
TRBV18,-,TRBJ2-5,-,TGTGCCAGTTCGGACAGTCAAGAGACCCAGTACTTC,CASSDSQETQYF
TRBV7-2,-,TRBJ2-7,TRBD1,TGTGCCAGCAGACCACCCGGGACAGGGACCCAAGAGCAGTACTTC,CASRPPGTGTQEQYF
TRBV23-1,-,TRBJ2-1,-,TGCGCCAGCCTTACAGGGATGAAGTTTTTGATAGTCTCCTACAATGAGCAGTTCTTC,CASLTGMKFLIVSYNEQFF
TRBV7-9,-,TRBJ1-3,TRBD1,TGTGCCAGCAGCCCGGGACAGGGCCGGGGAAACACCATATATTTT,CASSPGQGRGNTIYF
TRBV6-5,-,TRBJ2-7,-,TGTGCCAGCAGACCCTTGTTGCGGTACGAGCAGTACTTC,CASRPLLRYEQYF
TRBV11-2,-,TRBJ2-3,-,TGTGCCAGCAGCTTCTACACAGATACGCAGTATTTT,CASSFYTDTQYF
TRBV28,few,TRBJ2-7,-,TGTGCCAGCTTCTCGGACACTTCCTACGAGCAGTACTTC,CASFSDTSYEQYF
TRBV19,-,TRBJ2-7,-,TGTGCCAGTAGCCCTACCTCTAGTGGCGAGCAGTACTTC,CASSPTSSGEQYF
TRBV5-6,-,TRBJ1-6,-,TGTGCCAGCAGCTTGGGGTCCAGGCCTAATTCACCCCTCCACTTT,CASSLGSRPNSPLHF
TRBV5-1,-,TRBJ2-3,TRBD2,TGCGCCAGCAGCTCGACTAGCGGGAGTGCAGATACGCAGTATTTT,CASSSTSGSADTQYF
TRBV30,-,TRBJ2-1,TRBD2,TGTGCCTGGAGTACCGGGCGGGGGGGATACAATGAGCAGTTCTTC,CAWSTGRGGYNEQFF
TRBV2,-,TRBJ2-3,-,TGTGCCAGCAGTGCCAACCCTAGCACAGATACGCAGTATTTT,CASSANPSTDTQYF
TRBV6-1,-,TRBJ2-3,TRBD1,TGTGCCAGCGTCGGGGACAGGGGGTTCTCAGATACGCAGTATTTT,CASVGDRGFSDTQYF
TRBV18,-,TRBJ1-2,-,TGTGCCAGCTCACCACGGACAGATATCTATGGCTACACCTTC,CASSPRTDIYGYTF
TRBV5-1,-,TRBJ2-1,-,TGCGCCAGCAGCTTTTCGGAATCCTACAATGAGCAGTTCTTC,CASSFSESYNEQFF
TRBV18,-,TRBJ1-3,-,TGTGCCAGCTCACCACAGTGGAGCTCTGGAAACACCATATATTTT,CASSPQWSSGNTIYF
TRBV5-4,-,TRBJ2-3,TRBD1,TGTGCCAGCAGCTTGGCCATTGGACAGGGTGTAGATACGCAGTATTTT,CASSLAIGQGVDTQYF
TRBV10-1,-,TRBJ2-7,TRBD1,TGCGCCAGCGGGGATTGGGGGACAGGGGTTGACGAGCAGTACTTC,CASGDWGTGVDEQYF
TRBV28,-,TRBJ2-6,TRBD1,TGTGCCAGCAGTTTCGCCGGGACAGCTGGGGCCAACGTCCTGACTTTC,CASSFAGTAGANVLTF
TRBV19,-,TRBJ1-5,-,TGTGCCAGTAGTATTCGCGGGCAGCTAAGAAATAGCAATCAGCCCCAGCATTTT,CASSIRGQLRNSNQPQHF
TRBV2,once,TRBJ1-5,TRBD1,TGTGCCAGCAGTGAGGACAGGGTTCAGCCCCAGCATTTT,CASSEDRVQPQHF
TRBV10-3,medium-sized,TRBJ2-7,-,TGTGCCATCAGTGAATCAGGAACCTACGAGCAGTACTTC,CAISESGTYEQYF
TRBV28,few,TRBJ2-7,-,TGTGCCAGCAGTTTGGGCCAGGAGCCGTACGAGCAGTACTTC,CASSLGQEPYEQYF
TRBV5-6,few,TRBJ1-2,TRBD1,TGTGCCAGCAGCCTGGGACAGGCAGCTGGCTACACCTTC,CASSLGQAAGYTF
TRBV10-1,-,TRBJ2-7,TRBD1,TGCGCCAGCAGTGTAGGACAGGGCTACGAGCAGTACTTC,CASSVGQGYEQYF
TRBV7-6,once,TRBJ2-1,-,TGTGCCAGCAGCTTAACCCCCAATGAGCAGTTCTTC,CASSLTPNEQFF
TRBV11-3,-,TRBJ2-6,TRBD2,TGTGCCAGCAGCGAAGGGAGGGCGGGGGCCAACGTCCTGACTTTC,CASSEGRAGANVLTF
TRBV7-6,-,TRBJ1-2,-,TGTGCCAGCAGCCCGGATCCGACAGGTTCCTATGGCTACACCTTC,CASSPDPTGSYGYTF
TRBV28,once,TRBJ2-7,-,TGTGCCAGAGGGCCCCCCTCCTACGAGCAGTACTTC,CARGPPSYEQYF
TRBV30,-,TRBJ1-1,TRBD1,TGTGCCACCCAAGGGGGCGTACTGACCGGAAGGAACACTGAAGCTTTCTTT,CATQGGVLTGRNTEAFF
TRBV28,-,TRBJ1-2,-,TGTGCCAGCTTCGAGGGCAAAAACTATGGCTACACCTTC,CASFEGKNYGYTF
TRBV6-1,-,TRBJ1-4,-,TGTGCCAGCAGCGGGGTGGGCACTAATGAAAAACTGTTTTTT,CASSGVGTNEKLFF
TRBV4-2,-,TRBJ2-3,TRBD2,TGTGCCAGCAGCCAAGAACCGACTAGCGGGAGAGGATTAGATACGCAGTATTTT,CASSQEPTSGRGLDTQYF
TRBV9,-,TRBJ2-7,TRBD1,TGTGCCAGCAGCGTAGGCCCGGACAGGGCTAGCTCCTACGAGCAGTACTTC,CASSVGPDRASSYEQYF
TRBV28,once,TRBJ1-5,-,TGTGCCAGCAGTTTAGGAGGGGCGGATCAGCCCCAGCATTTT,CASSLGGADQPQHF
TRBV25-1,-,TRBJ2-5,-,TGTGCCAGCAGTGACCCGGGCCCTCGGGAGGAGACCCAGTACTTC,CASSDPGPREETQYF
TRBV7-9,-,TRBJ2-1,-,TGTGCCAGCAGCTTAGCGGGAGGAGTTGATGATGAGCAGTTCTTC,CASSLAGGVDDEQFF
TRBV30,-,TRBJ2-2,-,TGTGCCTGGAACGGGCCGGGGGAGCTGTTTTTT,CAWNGPGELFF
TRBV6-5,-,TRBJ2-2,-,TGTGCCAGCAGTCCTCGCACCGGGGAGCTGTTTTTT,CASSPRTGELFF
TRBV7-6,few,TRBJ2-1,-,TGTGCCAGCAGCTTTACTCGGTACAATGAGCAGTTCTTC,CASSFTRYNEQFF
TRBV7-2,once,TRBJ2-1,-,TGTGCCAGCAGCTTAGAGGCGGTCAATGAGCAGTTCTTC,CASSLEAVNEQFF
TRBV5-1,-,TRBJ2-6,-,TGCGCCAGCAGCTTGGCCGCAGGCGATGGGGCCAACGTCCTGACTTTC,CASSLAAGDGANVLTF
TRBV2,-,TRBJ1-2,TRBD1,TGTGCCAGCAGTGGACAGGGCTATGGCTACACCTTC,CASSGQGYGYTF
TRBV27,-,TRBJ1-2,-,TGTGCCAGCACCCAGGCCCTCCGGGCCGGCTATGGCTACACCTTC,CASTQALRAGYGYTF
TRBV25-1,-,TRBJ1-1,-,TGTGCCAGCCAGACATTCTTTGAAGCTTTCTTT,CASQTFFEAFF
TRBV5-1,-,TRBJ1-5,-,TGCGCCAGCAGCACTAGCCCCTTGGGGAGCAATCAGCCCCAGCATTTT,CASSTSPLGSNQPQHF
TRBV18,-,TRBJ1-2,TRBD1,TGTGCCAGCTCAGGGGACAGGAACTATGGCTACACCTTC,CASSGDRNYGYTF
TRBV7-8,-,TRBJ2-5,-,TGTGCCAGCAGCCGGGGGAGGGGGTTCTCTCGGCGGCAAGAGACCCAGTACTTC,CASSRGRGFSRRQETQYF
TRBV16,-,TRBJ1-2,TRBD1,TGTGCCAGCAGCCAAGACAGGGGGACCGATGGCTACACCTTC,CASSQDRGTDGYTF
TRBV11-2,-,TRBJ1-1,TRBD1,TGTGCCAGCAGCTGGAGGGGACAGGGCGAAGCTTTCTTT,CASSWRGQGEAFF